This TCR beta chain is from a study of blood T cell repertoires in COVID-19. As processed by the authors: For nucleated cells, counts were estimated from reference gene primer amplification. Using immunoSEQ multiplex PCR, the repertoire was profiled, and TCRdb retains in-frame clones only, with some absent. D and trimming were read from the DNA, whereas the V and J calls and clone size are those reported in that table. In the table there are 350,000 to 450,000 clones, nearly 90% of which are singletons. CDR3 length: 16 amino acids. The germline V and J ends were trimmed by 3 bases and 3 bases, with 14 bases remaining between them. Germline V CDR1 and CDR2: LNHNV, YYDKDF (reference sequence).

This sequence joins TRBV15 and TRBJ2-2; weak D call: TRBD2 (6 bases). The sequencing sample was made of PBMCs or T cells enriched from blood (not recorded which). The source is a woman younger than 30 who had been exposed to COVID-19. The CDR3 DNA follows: TGTGCCACCAGCAGGGCTCCGGGGGTATACACCGGGGAGCTGTTTTTT. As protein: CATSRAPGVYTGELFF.